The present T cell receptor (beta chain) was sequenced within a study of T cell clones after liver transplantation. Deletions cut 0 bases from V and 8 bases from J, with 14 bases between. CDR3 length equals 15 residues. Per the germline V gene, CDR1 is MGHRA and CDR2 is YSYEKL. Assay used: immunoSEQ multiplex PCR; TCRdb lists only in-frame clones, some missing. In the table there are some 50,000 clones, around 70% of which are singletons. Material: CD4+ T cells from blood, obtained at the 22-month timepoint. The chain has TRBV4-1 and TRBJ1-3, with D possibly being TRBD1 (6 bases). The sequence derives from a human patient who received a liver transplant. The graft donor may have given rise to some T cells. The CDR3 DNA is TGCGCCAGCAGCCAAGAAGAGGGGGACGGAGACACCATATATTTT. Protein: CASSQEEGDGDTIYF.